This is a list of T cell receptor beta chains from one sample in a study of blood T cell repertoires in COVID-19. Assay: immunoSEQ multiplex PCR; the TCRdb copy retains only in-frame clones and omits some. The sample comprises roughly 49,000 clones, more than 85% of which are singletons, and around 1% rests with the top ten. Specimen: peripheral blood. The receptor source for this set is a man aged 60-69 years with COVID-19, enrolled during active disease. CDR3s include the opening cysteine and the closing phenylalanine or tryptophan. D genes are given only for firm matches. Rows give clone size only sometimes, using once, few, many, or a class for an expanded clone.

TRBD2,TRBJ2-7,TRBV9,few,15,CASSPQPGGSYEQYF,TGTGCCAGCAGCCCTCAGCCGGGGGGCTCCTACGAGCAGTACTTC
.,TRBJ1-2,TRBV28,.,13,CASSLLVRVGYTF,TGTGCCAGCAGTTTATTAGTTCGGGTTGGCTACACCTTC
.,TRBJ1-6,TRBV28,.,13,CASSLEGGSTSHF,TGTGCCAGCAGTTTAGAGGGCGGCTCTACCAGCCACTTT
.,TRBJ1-3,TRBV2,.,13,CASSGEIGNTIYF,TGTGCCAGCAGTGGAGAGATTGGAAACACCATATATTTT
.,TRBJ2-7,TRBV30,.,14,CAHRAGLGPYEQYF,TGTGCCCATAGAGCGGGTCTCGGGCCCTACGAGCAGTACTTC
.,TRBJ2-7,TRBV3-1/TRBV3-2,.,12,CASSRSGGEQYF,TGTGCCAGCAGCCGATCCGGGGGTGAGCAGTACTTC
.,TRBJ1-1,TRBV18,.,14,CASSHDRQNTEAFF,TGTGCCAGCTCACACGACAGACAGAACACTGAAGCTTTCTTT
.,TRBJ1-4,TRBV5-1,.,14,CASGQTGINEKLFF,TGCGCCAGCGGACAGACAGGAATCAATGAAAAACTGTTTTTT
.,TRBJ2-3,TRBV30,.,13,CAWSLYSTDTQYF,TGTGCCTGGAGTCTTTATAGCACAGATACGCAGTATTTT
TRBD1,TRBJ1-3,TRBV24-1,.,18,CATSDLRGTGSSGNTIYF,TGTGCCACCAGTGACCTGAGGGGGACAGGGAGTTCTGGAAACACCATATATTTT
.,TRBJ1-1,TRBV3-1/TRBV3-2,.,12,CASSSGPRGAFF,TGTGCCAGCAGCTCAGGACCCCGGGGGGCTTTCTTT
.,TRBJ2-7,TRBV11-2,.,15,CASSLVSQASYEQYF,TGTGCCAGCAGCTTAGTGTCGCAGGCCTCCTACGAGCAGTACTTC
.,TRBJ1-1,TRBV5-1,.,13,CASSGDVEGEAFF,TGCGCCAGCAGCGGGGACGTGGAGGGAGAAGCTTTCTTT
.,TRBJ2-5,TRBV30,.,12,CAWRRQVETQYF,TGTGCCTGGAGGAGACAGGTCGAGACCCAGTACTTC
TRBD2,TRBJ2-1,TRBV5-6,.,15,CASSSASGRYNEQFF,TGTGCCAGCAGCTCAGCTAGCGGGAGGTACAATGAGCAGTTCTTC
TRBD2,TRBJ2-3,TRBV6-4,.,16,CASSFNSGGSTDTQYF,TGTGCCAGCAGTTTTAATAGCGGGGGCAGCACAGATACGCAGTATTTT
TRBD1,TRBJ2-1,TRBV9,.,15,CASSVGQGVYNEQFF,TGTGCCAGCAGCGTGGGACAGGGGGTCTACAATGAGCAGTTCTTC
TRBD1,TRBJ1-5,TRBV29-1,.,13,CSVLTGGNQPQHF,TGCAGCGTTTTGACAGGGGGCAATCAGCCCCAGCATTTT